The clone carrying this TCR beta chain occurred many times. What it binds is not known. There are 14 residues in the CDR3. V shed 0 bases and J shed 0 bases, with 6 bases lying between them. CDR1 and CDR2 from the germline V gene are SGHRS and YFSETQ. Each patient was aged 18 to 65 and had newly diagnosed hyperthyroidism of under 2 months' duration. Uncontrolled infection, other autoimmune disease, pregnancy or lactation barred patients from enrollment. TCR beta CDR3 region amplification was performed from RNA transcripts. Primed by the HTBI set, a first-round RT-PCR was run on the TCR CDR3. TCRdb processed the multiplex PCR reads anew with MiXCR; each CDR3 protein has one entry. The sample records roughly 300,000 distinct CDR3 sequences, roughly a fifth being singletons. The data originate from a study of T cells in Graves' hyperthyroidism and ophthalmopathy. Study conclusions and caveats: Stable hyperthyroidism was separated from ophthalmopathy by a model based on 13 V-J features. Model output signaled ophthalmopathy a median approximately 6 months ahead of onset.

The genes are TRBV5-1 and TRBJ1-1; D remains unclear. What was sequenced was blood. This receptor was identified in a woman in her forties or fifties with Graves' hyperthyroidism. The CDR3 DNA reads as TGCGCCAGCAGCTTGGTGGCCATGAACACTGAAGCTTTCTTT. This sequence encodes CASSLVAMNTEAFF.